There are a few counts of the clone carrying this T cell receptor beta chain. Its specificity is unknown. Data came from immunoSEQ multiplex PCR; TCRdb stores just in-frame clones and leaves some out. The profile shows about 150,000 clones, roughly 90% of them singletons. These data belong to a study of T cell responses to AZD1222 COVID-19 vaccine. Study conclusions and caveats: Nearly half of spike-specific TCRs reportedly target variant regions that are unmutated in the B.1.351 and B.1.1.7 variants.

From germline, CDR1 is SGHRS and CDR2 YFSETQ. V was pared by 0 bases and J by 7 bases, with 10 bases between. This CDR3 has 13 amino acids. This sample comprised peripheral blood, obtained 28 days after the second AZD1222 dose. The sequence was obtained from an adult who received the AZD1222 COVID-19 vaccine. The genes are TRBV5-1 and TRBJ1-2, with a tentative D call TRBD1 (5 bases). CDR3 bases: TGCGCCAGCAGCTTGGGGGGCATGTCTGGCTACACCTTC. This sequence encodes CASSLGGMSGYTF.